This T cell receptor beta chain was found in a study of T cell repertoires in ileal Crohn's disease. The table came from immunoSEQ multiplex PCR; TCRdb's copy has only in-frame clones and leaves some out. The sample holds about 14,000 clones, approximately 78% seen once. This clonotype was sampled from an adult with Crohn's disease. The sample consisted of ileal tissue.

The CDR3 reads CASSEARFYGYTF. The CDR3 DNA reads TGTGCCAGCAGTGAAGCCAGGTTCTATGGCTACACCTTC. The chain links TRBV6-1 to TRBJ1-2; D is unresolved. Germline assignment: CDR1 MNHNS and CDR2 SASEGT. This CDR3 is built from 13 residues. V shed 0 bases and J shed 4 bases, with 6 bases lying between them.